The rows below give T cell receptor beta chains drawn from one sample of a study of blood T cell repertoires in COVID-19. Produced via immunoSEQ multiplex PCR; TCRdb's table is partial and in-frame only. The sample contains about 130,000 clones, about nine tenths of which appear only once. Specimen: peripheral blood. The source is a man aged 50-60 years with active COVID-19. CDR3s include the opening cysteine and the closing phenylalanine or tryptophan. Each record gives: D gene, clone size, J gene, V gene, CDR3 DNA, CDR3 protein. D genes are given only for firm matches. Clone size appears in some rows only: once, few, many, or a class for an expanded clone.

D: TRBD2; size: .; J: TRBJ2-3; V: TRBV19; DNA: TGTGCCAGTAGTATTGGTCTAGCGGGGGGAGGCACAGATACGCAGTATTTT; CDR3: CASSIGLAGGGTDTQYF
D: .; size: .; J: TRBJ1-6; V: TRBV10-3; DNA: TGTGCCATCAGTGGACCGGGACACAATAATTCACCCCTCCACTTT; CDR3: CAISGPGHNNSPLHF
D: .; size: .; J: TRBJ1-2; V: TRBV6-5; DNA: TGTGCCAGCATCGCGGGCGTCGACTATGGCTACACCTTC; CDR3: CASIAGVDYGYTF
D: .; size: .; J: TRBJ1-2; V: TRBV5-6; DNA: TGTGCCAGCAGCTTAACGGACTATGGCTACACCTTC; CDR3: CASSLTDYGYTF
D: .; size: .; J: TRBJ1-2; V: TRBV27; DNA: TGTGCCAGCAGTCCGGGACTCCCGAACTATGGCTACACCTTC; CDR3: CASSPGLPNYGYTF
D: .; size: .; J: TRBJ1-4; V: TRBV9; DNA: TGTGCCAGCAGCGTAAGACCGGGACTGGAGGAACTGTTTTTT; CDR3: CASSVRPGLEELFF
D: .; size: .; J: TRBJ1-6; V: TRBV6-5; DNA: TGTGCCAGCAGGTCGCAGTCGAATTCACCCCTCCACTTT; CDR3: CASRSQSNSPLHF
D: .; size: .; J: TRBJ2-5; V: TRBV7-8; DNA: TGTGCCAGCAGCTTAGGGGGGGTTTTTCGAGAGACCCAGTACTTC; CDR3: CASSLGGVFRETQYF
D: .; size: .; J: TRBJ2-3; V: TRBV18; DNA: TGTGCCAGCTCACCCTTCTCGGGCACAGATACGCAGTATTTT; CDR3: CASSPFSGTDTQYF
D: TRBD1; size: .; J: TRBJ2-7; V: TRBV28; DNA: TGTGCCAGCAGTCCTGACAGGGACTCCTACGAGCAGTACTTC; CDR3: CASSPDRDSYEQYF
D: TRBD1; size: .; J: TRBJ1-4; V: TRBV6-5; DNA: TGTGCCAGCAAACCAGGGGGGAATGAAAAACTGTTTTTT; CDR3: CASKPGGNEKLFF
D: .; size: .; J: TRBJ2-3; V: TRBV9; DNA: TGTGCCAGCAGCACGGCAGGGAGGACAGATACGCAGTATTTT; CDR3: CASSTAGRTDTQYF
D: TRBD2; size: .; J: TRBJ2-6; V: TRBV30; DNA: TGTGCCTGGAGTCCCCTTGGTAGCGGGGGACCCTCTGGGGCCAACGTCCTGACTTTC; CDR3: CAWSPLGSGGPSGANVLTF
D: .; size: .; J: TRBJ1-1; V: TRBV7-3; DNA: TGTGCCAGCAGCGAGACAGGGAACACTGAAGCTTTCTTT; CDR3: CASSETGNTEAFF
D: .; size: .; J: TRBJ1-6; V: TRBV6-1; DNA: TGTGCCAGCAGTGAAGGTGCAGGTGTTAATTCACCCCTCCACTTT; CDR3: CASSEGAGVNSPLHF
D: TRBD2; size: .; J: TRBJ2-3; V: TRBV6-4; DNA: TGTGCCAGCAGATCTAGCGGGGCTAGCACAGATACGCAGTATTTT; CDR3: CASRSSGASTDTQYF
D: TRBD1; size: .; J: TRBJ2-2; V: TRBV9; DNA: TGTGCCAGCAGCGTAGAGGGACAGGCGCGCCGGGAGCTGTTTTTT; CDR3: CASSVEGQARRELFF
D: TRBD1; size: .; J: TRBJ1-2; V: TRBV7-8; DNA: TGTGCCAGCAGCGTAGATGACAGGGTTGGGGGCTACACCTTC; CDR3: CASSVDDRVGGYTF
D: TRBD1; size: once; J: TRBJ1-6; V: TRBV9; DNA: TGTGCCAGCAGCGAGGCGGGAGGACAGGGGAGTCTCGGGAATTCACCCCTCCACTTT; CDR3: CASSEAGGQGSLGNSPLHF
D: .; size: .; J: TRBJ2-1; V: TRBV19; DNA: TGTGCCAGTAGTACCACCAGCGGGCTTCTCCAGGGAAATGAGCAGTTCTTC; CDR3: CASSTTSGLLQGNEQFF
D: .; size: .; J: TRBJ2-1; V: TRBV27; DNA: TGTGCCAGCAGTCAAACGCGTGATGGGGAGTTGGACTACAATGAGCAGTTCTTC; CDR3: CASSQTRDGELDYNEQFF
D: .; size: .; J: TRBJ2-1; V: TRBV7-8; DNA: TGTGCCAGCAGCCTACAGGAGCTCTCCTACAATGAGCAGTTCTTC; CDR3: CASSLQELSYNEQFF
D: TRBD2; size: .; J: TRBJ2-1; V: TRBV11-2; DNA: TGTGCCAGCAGCGCCGGGGGGACTAGCGGAGGGTACAATGAGCAGTTCTTC; CDR3: CASSAGGTSGGYNEQFF
D: .; size: once; J: TRBJ2-7; V: TRBV7-9; DNA: TGTGCCAGCAGTCAGAGCGGATCCTACGAGCAGTACTTC; CDR3: CASSQSGSYEQYF
D: TRBD1; size: .; J: TRBJ1-4; V: TRBV28; DNA: TGTGCCAGCAGAGCAGGGGGAGTAACTAATGAAAAACTGTTTTTT; CDR3: CASRAGGVTNEKLFF
D: .; size: .; J: TRBJ1-3; V: TRBV7-2; DNA: TGTGCCAGCAGCTTAGACGGAGCCAGAAACACCATATATTTT; CDR3: CASSLDGARNTIYF
D: TRBD2; size: .; J: TRBJ2-1; V: TRBV7-2; DNA: TGTGCCAGCAGCTTAGTTGCGGGACGGGGGGACAATGAGCAGTTCTTC; CDR3: CASSLVAGRGDNEQFF
D: .; size: .; J: TRBJ2-3; V: TRBV27; DNA: TGTGCCAGCAGTTTATACCGGGGCACAGATACGCAGTATTTT; CDR3: CASSLYRGTDTQYF
D: TRBD2; size: .; J: TRBJ2-3; V: TRBV3-1/TRBV3-2; DNA: TGTGCCAGCAGCCCCGGGCCCAGCGGGAGGGCCCCGGCAGATACGCAGTATTTT; CDR3: CASSPGPSGRAPADTQYF
D: TRBD2; size: .; J: TRBJ2-1; V: TRBV5-4; DNA: TGTGCCAGCGGGCTAGCGGGGGCAACGGGGAATGAGCAGTTCTTC; CDR3: CASGLAGATGNEQFF
D: TRBD2; size: .; J: TRBJ2-1; V: TRBV25-1; DNA: TGTGCCAGCAGTGACATGACTAGCGGGAGGGCTCATGAGCAGTTCTTC; CDR3: CASSDMTSGRAHEQFF
D: TRBD2; size: .; J: TRBJ2-5; V: TRBV5-1; DNA: TGCGCCAGCAGCTCGGGACTACAAGAGACCCAGTACTTC; CDR3: CASSSGLQETQYF
D: TRBD1; size: .; J: TRBJ1-6; V: TRBV7-6; DNA: TGTGCCAGCAGCAAAGGACAGGCGGGAAATTCACCCCTCCACTTT; CDR3: CASSKGQAGNSPLHF
D: TRBD2; size: .; J: TRBJ2-4; V: TRBV11-2; DNA: TGTGCCAGCAGCTTAGGTGGCCGGGGAGGGCAAAACATTCAGTACTTC; CDR3: CASSLGGRGGQNIQYF
D: .; size: .; J: TRBJ1-4; V: TRBV11-2; DNA: TGTGCCAGCAGCTTAGACGAGGATGAAAAACTGTTTTTT; CDR3: CASSLDEDEKLFF
D: TRBD2; size: .; J: TRBJ2-1; V: TRBV4-2; DNA: TGTGCCAGCAGCGAAGGGGGCGGGGGGGCCTTAAATGAGCAGTTCTTC; CDR3: CASSEGGGGALNEQFF
D: .; size: .; J: TRBJ1-2; V: TRBV28; DNA: TGTGCCAGCACCTCCCACGGGTTGTACGGCTACACCTTC; CDR3: CASTSHGLYGYTF
D: .; size: .; J: TRBJ2-7; V: TRBV19; DNA: TGTGCCAGTAGTTCGGACACCTCCTACGAGCAGTACTTC; CDR3: CASSSDTSYEQYF
D: .; size: once; J: TRBJ1-1; V: TRBV10-3; DNA: TGTGCCATCAGGAACAGGGATACGACTGAAGCTTTCTTT; CDR3: CAIRNRDTTEAFF
D: .; size: .; J: TRBJ2-2; V: TRBV11-3; DNA: TGTGCCAGCAGCCCCCCCTACACCGGGGAGCTGTTTTTT; CDR3: CASSPPYTGELFF
D: TRBD2; size: .; J: TRBJ2-7; V: TRBV5-1; DNA: TGCGCCAGCAGCAGGGATCCGGGAGGGGGACGCGAGCAGTACTTC; CDR3: CASSRDPGGGREQYF
D: TRBD2; size: .; J: TRBJ2-5; V: TRBV30; DNA: TGTGCCTGGAGTGTTGGGTGGCTAGCGGGAGGGGGTCGAGAGACCCAGTACTTC; CDR3: CAWSVGWLAGGGRETQYF
D: .; size: .; J: TRBJ2-3; V: TRBV5-1; DNA: TGCGCCAGCAGCTTGCAACCGGGACTCCTTATAGTAGATACGCAGTATTTT; CDR3: CASSLQPGLLIVDTQYF
D: TRBD2; size: .; J: TRBJ2-2; V: TRBV18; DNA: TGTGCCAGCGCGCAGTCGGGACTAGTTTCCACCGGGGAGCTGTTTTTT; CDR3: CASAQSGLVSTGELFF
D: TRBD1; size: .; J: TRBJ2-2; V: TRBV25-1; DNA: TGTGCCAGCAGTGAAAGCATGGACAGGGACACCGGGGAGCTGTTTTTT; CDR3: CASSESMDRDTGELFF
D: .; size: .; J: TRBJ1-4; V: TRBV4-1; DNA: TGCGCCAGCAGCCAATGGCAGGGGGAAAAACTGTTTTTT; CDR3: CASSQWQGEKLFF
D: TRBD2; size: .; J: TRBJ2-5; V: TRBV10-1; DNA: TGCGCCAGCAGTGAGGGACTAGCGGGGATTCGGCGGGAGACCCAGTACTTC; CDR3: CASSEGLAGIRRETQYF
D: .; size: .; J: TRBJ2-3; V: TRBV5-4; DNA: TGTGCCAGCAGCGATGCAGGGGCAGATACGCAGTATTTT; CDR3: CASSDAGADTQYF
D: .; size: .; J: TRBJ1-4; V: TRBV5-1; DNA: TGCGCCAGCAGCCCCTCACAGGCAACTAATGAAAAACTGTTTTTT; CDR3: CASSPSQATNEKLFF
D: .; size: .; J: TRBJ2-3; V: TRBV5-4; DNA: TGTGCCAGCAGCTTGGAAGACGGGAGAGGAGATACGCAGTATTTT; CDR3: CASSLEDGRGDTQYF
D: TRBD1; size: .; J: TRBJ2-5; V: TRBV10-3; DNA: TGTGCCACCACAGGGGGCGCCGCGGAGACCCAGTACTTC; CDR3: CATTGGAAETQYF
D: .; size: .; J: TRBJ1-1; V: TRBV29-1; DNA: TGCAGCGCCGCGGGGCAGGACAACCGATATGAAGCTTTCTTT; CDR3: CSAAGQDNRYEAFF
D: TRBD2; size: .; J: TRBJ2-5; V: TRBV11-2; DNA: TGTGCCAGCAGCCCTTCCCTAGCGGGGCCACAAGAGACCCAGTACTTC; CDR3: CASSPSLAGPQETQYF
D: .; size: .; J: TRBJ2-1; V: TRBV19; DNA: TGTGCCAGTAGTATCGTTGGTAGCGGCAAGATCAATGAGCAGTTCTTC; CDR3: CASSIVGSGKINEQFF
D: .; size: .; J: TRBJ1-1; V: TRBV2; DNA: TGTGCCAGCAGTGGGCAGGGGAAGGGCACTGAAGCTTTCTTT; CDR3: CASSGQGKGTEAFF